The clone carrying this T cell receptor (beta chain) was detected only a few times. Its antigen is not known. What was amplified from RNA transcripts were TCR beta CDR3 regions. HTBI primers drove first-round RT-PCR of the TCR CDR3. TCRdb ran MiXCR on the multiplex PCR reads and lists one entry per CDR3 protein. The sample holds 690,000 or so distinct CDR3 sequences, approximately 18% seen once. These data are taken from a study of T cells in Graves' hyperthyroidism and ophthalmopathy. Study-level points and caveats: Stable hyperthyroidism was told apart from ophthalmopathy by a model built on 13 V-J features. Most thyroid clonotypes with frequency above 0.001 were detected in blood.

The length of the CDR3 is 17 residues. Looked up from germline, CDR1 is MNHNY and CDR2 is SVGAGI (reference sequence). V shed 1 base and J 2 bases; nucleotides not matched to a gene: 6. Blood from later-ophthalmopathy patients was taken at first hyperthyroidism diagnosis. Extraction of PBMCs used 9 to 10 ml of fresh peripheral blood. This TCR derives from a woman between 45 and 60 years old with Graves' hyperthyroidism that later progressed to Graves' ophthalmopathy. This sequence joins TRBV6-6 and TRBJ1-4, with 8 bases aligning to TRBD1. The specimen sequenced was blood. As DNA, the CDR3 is TGTGCCAGCAGTTACTACAGGGGGGAGCTCACTAATGAAAAACTGTTTTTT. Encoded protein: CASSYYRGELTNEKLFF.